These T cell receptor beta chains were read from a single sample in a study of OX40 agonist ivuxolimab in advanced cancers. Libraries were prepared by immunoSEQ multiplex PCR; TCRdb keeps only in-frame clonotypes and omits some of them. The sample has about 13,000 clones; roughly 69% are singletons. The source was CD4+ or CD8+ T cells sorted from blood, collected in a trial of the OX40 agonist ivuxolimab. These receptors all come from an adult with an advanced solid tumor such as melanoma, head and neck, liver or kidney cancer. Each CDR3 is given with its conserved first and last residue. The D gene is left open where the match is weak. Size is omitted from some rows. Given values are once, few, many or a class for expanded clones.

v_gene: TRBV23-1
j_gene: TRBJ2-1
abundance: medium-sized
d_gene: NA
len: 12
CDR3nt: TGCGCCAGCAGTCGAAGGGTCCGGGAGCAGTTCTTC
CDR3aa: CASSRRVREQFF

v_gene: TRBV9
j_gene: TRBJ2-2
abundance: NA
d_gene: TRBD2
len: 17
CDR3nt: TGTGCCAGCAGCTCCCCTAGGGGAGGGGCGAACACCGGGGAGCTGTTTTTT
CDR3aa: CASSSPRGGANTGELFF

v_gene: TRBV5-1
j_gene: TRBJ2-7
abundance: NA
d_gene: NA
len: 15
CDR3nt: TGCGCCAGCAGCTTGAGTCAGGGATCCCCCTACGAGCAGTACTTC
CDR3aa: CASSLSQGSPYEQYF

v_gene: TRBV5-1
j_gene: TRBJ1-4
abundance: NA
d_gene: NA
len: 15
CDR3nt: TGCGCCAGCAGCCCGGACGGGGGGCGCGGTGAAAAACTGTTTTTT
CDR3aa: CASSPDGGRGEKLFF

v_gene: TRBV30
j_gene: TRBJ1-4
abundance: NA
d_gene: NA
len: 14
CDR3nt: TGTGCCTGGACCGGGGGACTTTTTAATGAAAAACTGTTTTTT
CDR3aa: CAWTGGLFNEKLFF

v_gene: TRBV11-3
j_gene: TRBJ2-7
abundance: few
d_gene: TRBD2
len: 15
CDR3nt: TGTGCCAGCAGCTTAAACGACGGGGCGGGAGACGAGCAGTACTTC
CDR3aa: CASSLNDGAGDEQYF

v_gene: TRBV7-6
j_gene: TRBJ2-2
abundance: NA
d_gene: NA
len: 15
CDR3nt: TGTGCCAGCAGCTTAGATCCGGGGGACACCGGGGAGCTGTTTTTT
CDR3aa: CASSLDPGDTGELFF

v_gene: TRBV9
j_gene: TRBJ2-2
abundance: NA
d_gene: NA
len: 13
CDR3nt: TGTGCCAGCAGCGTCACTAGCTCCGGGGAGCTGTTTTTT
CDR3aa: CASSVTSSGELFF

v_gene: TRBV28
j_gene: TRBJ2-3
abundance: NA
d_gene: TRBD1
len: 15
CDR3nt: TGTGCCAGCACCCGGGACAGGGGAAGCACAGATACGCAGTATTTT
CDR3aa: CASTRDRGSTDTQYF

v_gene: TRBV5-6
j_gene: TRBJ2-1
abundance: few
d_gene: NA
len: 13
CDR3nt: TGTGCCAGCAGCCTGTTAAACTACAATGAGCAGTTCTTC
CDR3aa: CASSLLNYNEQFF

v_gene: TRBV4-1
j_gene: TRBJ1-3
abundance: NA
d_gene: NA
len: 17
CDR3nt: TGCGCCAGCAGCCAAGTTCTCCGGACTGGCTCCGGAAACACCATATATTTT
CDR3aa: CASSQVLRTGSGNTIYF

v_gene: TRBV23-1
j_gene: TRBJ1-5
abundance: NA
d_gene: NA
len: 17
CDR3nt: TGCGCCAGCAGTCAATCGTTCGGGACAAAGAGCAATCAGCCCCAGCATTTT
CDR3aa: CASSQSFGTKSNQPQHF

v_gene: TRBV4-2
j_gene: TRBJ2-2
abundance: NA
d_gene: NA
len: 15
CDR3nt: TGTGCCAGCAGCCAAGAGGACAGTGACACCGGGGAGCTGTTTTTT
CDR3aa: CASSQEDSDTGELFF

v_gene: TRBV11-3
j_gene: TRBJ2-1
abundance: NA
d_gene: NA
len: 14
CDR3nt: TGTGCCAGTCGCGCTGGGAGCTCCTACAATGAGCAGTTCTTC
CDR3aa: CASRAGSSYNEQFF

v_gene: TRBV6-6
j_gene: TRBJ2-2
abundance: NA
d_gene: NA
len: 13
CDR3nt: TGTGCCAGCAGTTATCTTAACGACGGGGAGCTGTTTTTT
CDR3aa: CASSYLNDGELFF